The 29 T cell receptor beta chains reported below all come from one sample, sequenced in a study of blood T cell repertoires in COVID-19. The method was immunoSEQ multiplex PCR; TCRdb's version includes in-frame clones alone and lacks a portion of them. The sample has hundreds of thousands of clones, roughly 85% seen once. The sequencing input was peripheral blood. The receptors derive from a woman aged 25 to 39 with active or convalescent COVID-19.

This chain's CDR3 is CASSLEYEQYF. CDR3 nucleotides: TGTGCCAGCAGCTTGGAGTACGAGCAGTACTTC. The V and J genes are TRBV11-2 and TRBJ2-7; D not resolved. The V gene's germline CDR1 is SGHAT and CDR2 FQNNGV. V lost 3 bases and J 4 bases, leaving 4 bases between the germline ends. This CDR3 has 11 residues.

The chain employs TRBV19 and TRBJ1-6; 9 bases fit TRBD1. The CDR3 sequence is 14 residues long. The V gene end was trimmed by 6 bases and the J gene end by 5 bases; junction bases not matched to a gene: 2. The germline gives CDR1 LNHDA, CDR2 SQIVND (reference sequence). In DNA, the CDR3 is TGTGCCAGTAGGACAGGGGGGGATAATTCACCCCTCCACTTT. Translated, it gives CASRTGGDNSPLHF.

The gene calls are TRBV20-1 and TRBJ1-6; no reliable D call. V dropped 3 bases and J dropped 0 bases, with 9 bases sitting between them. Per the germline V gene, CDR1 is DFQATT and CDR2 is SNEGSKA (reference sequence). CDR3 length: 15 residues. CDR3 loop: CSASPGVSYNSPLHF. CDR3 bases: TGCAGTGCTAGTCCCGGGGTCTCCTATAATTCACCCCTCCACTTT.

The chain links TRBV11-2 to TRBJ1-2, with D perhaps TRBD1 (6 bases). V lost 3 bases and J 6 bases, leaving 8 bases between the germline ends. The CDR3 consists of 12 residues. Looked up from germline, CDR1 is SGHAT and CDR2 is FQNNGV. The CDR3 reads CASSFSGDGYTF. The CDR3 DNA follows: TGTGCCAGCAGCTTTTCAGGGGATGGCTACACCTTC.

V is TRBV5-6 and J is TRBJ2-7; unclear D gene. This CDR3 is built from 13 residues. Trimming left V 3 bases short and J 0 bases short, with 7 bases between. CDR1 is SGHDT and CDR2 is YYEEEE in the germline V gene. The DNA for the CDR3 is TGTGCCAGCAGCTACGGAGACTCCTACGAGCAGTACTTC. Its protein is CASSYGDSYEQYF. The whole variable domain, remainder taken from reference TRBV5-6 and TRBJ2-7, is DAGVTQSPTHLIKTRGQQVTLRCSPKSGHDTVSWYQQALGQGPQFIFQYYEEEERQRGNFPDRFSGHQFPNYSSELNVNALLLGDSALYLCASSYGDSYEQYFGPGTRLTVT.

The CDR3 nucleotides read TGTGCCAGCAGCCTACAGGCAAATGTGGAGACCCAGTACTTC. It is translated as CASSLQANVETQYF. This chain uses TRBV3-1 (or the pseudogene TRBV3-2) with TRBJ2-5; D is perhaps TRBD1 (5 bases). CDR1 and CDR2 from the germline V gene are LGHDT and YNNKEL (reference sequence). V shed 4 bases and J shed 5 bases, with 14 bases lying between them. The CDR3 spans 14 residues.

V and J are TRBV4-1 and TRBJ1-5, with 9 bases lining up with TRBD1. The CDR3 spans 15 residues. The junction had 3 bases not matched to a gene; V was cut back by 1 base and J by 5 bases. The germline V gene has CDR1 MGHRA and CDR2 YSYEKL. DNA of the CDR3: TGCGCCAGCAGCCAAGTGGACAGGGGTTATCAGCCCCAGCATTTT. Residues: CASSQVDRGYQPQHF.

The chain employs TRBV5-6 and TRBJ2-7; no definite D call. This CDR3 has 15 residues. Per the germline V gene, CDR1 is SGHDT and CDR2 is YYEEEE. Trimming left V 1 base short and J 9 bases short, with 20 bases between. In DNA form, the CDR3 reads TGTGCCAGCAGCTTGTTTTCCGATAACTACGATTTGCAGTACTTC. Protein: CASSLFSDNYDLQYF.

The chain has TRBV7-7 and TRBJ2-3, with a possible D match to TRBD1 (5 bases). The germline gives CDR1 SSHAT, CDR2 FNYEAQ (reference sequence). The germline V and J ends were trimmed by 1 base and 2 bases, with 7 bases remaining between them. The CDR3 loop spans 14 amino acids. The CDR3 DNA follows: TGTGCCAGCAGCTTAGGGGGCACCACAGATACGCAGTATTTT. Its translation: CASSLGGTTDTQYF.

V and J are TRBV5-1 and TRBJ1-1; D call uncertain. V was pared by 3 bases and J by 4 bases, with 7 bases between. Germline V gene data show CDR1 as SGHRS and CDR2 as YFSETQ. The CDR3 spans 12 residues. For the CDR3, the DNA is TGCGCCAGCAGCTGGGAGGGCACTGAAGCTTTCTTT. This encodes CASSWEGTEAFF.

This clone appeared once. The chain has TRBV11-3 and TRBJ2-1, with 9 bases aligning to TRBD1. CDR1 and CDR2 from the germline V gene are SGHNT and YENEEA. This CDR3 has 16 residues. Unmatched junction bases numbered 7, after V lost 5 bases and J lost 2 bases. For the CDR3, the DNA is TGTGCCAGCAGCCACGGGACAGGGTCGCCCTACAATGAGCAGTTCTTC. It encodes CASSHGTGSPYNEQFF.

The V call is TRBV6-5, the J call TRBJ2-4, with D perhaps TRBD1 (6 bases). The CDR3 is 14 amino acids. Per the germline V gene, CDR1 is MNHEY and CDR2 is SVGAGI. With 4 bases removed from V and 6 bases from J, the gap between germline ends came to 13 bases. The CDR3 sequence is CASSLGAMTNIQYF. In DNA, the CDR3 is TGTGCCAGCAGTTTGGGGGCAATGACAAACATTCAGTACTTC.

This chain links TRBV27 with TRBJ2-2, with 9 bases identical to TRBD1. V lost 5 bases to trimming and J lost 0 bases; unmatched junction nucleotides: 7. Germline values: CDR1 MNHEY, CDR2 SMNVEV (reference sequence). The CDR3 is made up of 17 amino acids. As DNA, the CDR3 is TGTGCCAGCAGTACCTGGACAGGGGCTGCGAACACCGGGGAGCTGTTTTTT. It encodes CASSTWTGAANTGELFF.

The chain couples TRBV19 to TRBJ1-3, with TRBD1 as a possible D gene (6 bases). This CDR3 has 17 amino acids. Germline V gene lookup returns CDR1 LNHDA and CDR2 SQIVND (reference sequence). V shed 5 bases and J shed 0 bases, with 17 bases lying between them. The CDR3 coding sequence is TGTGCCAGTAGTCCCGGAGGGGGGGCGAACTCTGGAAACACCATATATTTT. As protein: CASSPGGGANSGNTIYF.

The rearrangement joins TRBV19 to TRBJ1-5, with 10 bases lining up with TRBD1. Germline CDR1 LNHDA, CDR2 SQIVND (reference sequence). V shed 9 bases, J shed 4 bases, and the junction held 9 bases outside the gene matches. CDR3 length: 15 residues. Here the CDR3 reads CASAPTGGENQPQHF. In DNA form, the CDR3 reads TGTGCCAGCGCCCCGACAGGGGGCGAAAATCAGCCCCAGCATTTT.

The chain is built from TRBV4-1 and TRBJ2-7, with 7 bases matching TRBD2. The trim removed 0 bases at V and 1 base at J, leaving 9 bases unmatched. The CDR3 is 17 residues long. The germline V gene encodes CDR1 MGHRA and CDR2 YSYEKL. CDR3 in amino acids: CASSQEVGGSGSYEQYF. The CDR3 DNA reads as TGCGCCAGCAGCCAAGAAGTGGGGGGGTCCGGATCCTACGAGCAGTACTTC.

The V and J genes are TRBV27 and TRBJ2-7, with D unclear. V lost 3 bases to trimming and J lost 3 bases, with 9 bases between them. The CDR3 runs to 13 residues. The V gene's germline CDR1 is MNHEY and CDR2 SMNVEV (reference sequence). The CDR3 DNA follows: TGTGCCAGCAGTTTTGGGCAGCTCTACGAGCAGTACTTC. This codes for CASSFGQLYEQYF.

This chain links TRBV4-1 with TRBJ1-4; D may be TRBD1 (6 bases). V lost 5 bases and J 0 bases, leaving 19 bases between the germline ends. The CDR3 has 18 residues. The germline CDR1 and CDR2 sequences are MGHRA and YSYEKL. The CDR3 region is CASSTGHQTAATNEKLFF. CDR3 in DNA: TGCGCCAGCAGCACGGGACACCAAACCGCTGCAACTAATGAAAAACTGTTTTTT.

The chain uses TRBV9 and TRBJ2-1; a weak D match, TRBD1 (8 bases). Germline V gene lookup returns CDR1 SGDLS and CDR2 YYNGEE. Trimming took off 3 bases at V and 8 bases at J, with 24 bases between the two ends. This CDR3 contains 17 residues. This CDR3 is CASSAALKDRDYYEQFF. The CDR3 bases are TGTGCCAGCAGCGCAGCATTGAAGGACAGGGACTATTATGAGCAGTTCTTC. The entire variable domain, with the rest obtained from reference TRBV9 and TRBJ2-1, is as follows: DSGVTQTPKHLITATGQRVTLRCSPRSGDLSVYWYQQSLDQGLQFLIQYYNGEERAKGNILERFSAQQFPDLHSELNLSSLELGDSALYFCASSAALKDRDYYEQFFGPGTRLTVL.

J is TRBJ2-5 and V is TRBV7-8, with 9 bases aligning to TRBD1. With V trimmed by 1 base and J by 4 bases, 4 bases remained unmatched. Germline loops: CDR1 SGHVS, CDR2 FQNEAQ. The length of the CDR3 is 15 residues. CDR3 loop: CASSLGGTGRETQYF. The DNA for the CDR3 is TGTGCCAGCAGCTTAGGCGGGACAGGGAGAGAGACCCAGTACTTC.

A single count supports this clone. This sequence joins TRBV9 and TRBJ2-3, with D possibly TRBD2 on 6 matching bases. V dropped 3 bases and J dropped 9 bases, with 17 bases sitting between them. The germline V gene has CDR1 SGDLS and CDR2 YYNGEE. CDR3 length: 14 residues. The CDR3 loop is CASSAREGGETQYF. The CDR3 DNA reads TGTGCCAGCAGCGCGCGGGAAGGCGGGGAGACGCAGTATTTT.

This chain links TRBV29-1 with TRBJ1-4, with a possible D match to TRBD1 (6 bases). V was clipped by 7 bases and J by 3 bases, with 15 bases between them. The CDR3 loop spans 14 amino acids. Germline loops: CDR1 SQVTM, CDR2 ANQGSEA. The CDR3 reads CSATGSTANEKLFF. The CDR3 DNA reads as TGCAGCGCCACAGGGAGTACAGCTAATGAAAAACTGTTTTTT.

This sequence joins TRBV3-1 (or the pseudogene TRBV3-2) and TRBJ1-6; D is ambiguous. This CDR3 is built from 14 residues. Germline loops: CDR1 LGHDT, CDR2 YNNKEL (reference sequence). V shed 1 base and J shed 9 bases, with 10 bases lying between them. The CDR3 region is CASSQAGSVSPLHF. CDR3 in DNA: TGTGCCAGCAGCCAAGCTGGGAGCGTTTCACCCCTCCACTTT.

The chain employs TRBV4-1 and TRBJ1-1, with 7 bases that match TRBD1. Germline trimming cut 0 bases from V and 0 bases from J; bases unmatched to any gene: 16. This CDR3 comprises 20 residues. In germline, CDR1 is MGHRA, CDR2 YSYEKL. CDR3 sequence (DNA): TGCGCCAGCAGCCAAGATTTAGACAGGGCCGAACCGCGCATGAACACTGAAGCTTTCTTT. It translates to CASSQDLDRAEPRMNTEAFF.

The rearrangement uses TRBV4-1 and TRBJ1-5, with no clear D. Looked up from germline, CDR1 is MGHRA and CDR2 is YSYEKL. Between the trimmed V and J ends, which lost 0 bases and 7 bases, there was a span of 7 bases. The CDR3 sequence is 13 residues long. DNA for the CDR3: TGCGCCAGCAGCCAAGAGTCGCTACAGCCCCAGCATTTT. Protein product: CASSQESLQPQHF.

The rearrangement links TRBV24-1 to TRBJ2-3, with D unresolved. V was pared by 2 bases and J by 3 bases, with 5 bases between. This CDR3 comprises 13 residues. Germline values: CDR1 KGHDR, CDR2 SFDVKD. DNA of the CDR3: TGTGCCACCAGTGATTATAAAACAGATACGCAGTATTTT. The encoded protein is CATSDYKTDTQYF.

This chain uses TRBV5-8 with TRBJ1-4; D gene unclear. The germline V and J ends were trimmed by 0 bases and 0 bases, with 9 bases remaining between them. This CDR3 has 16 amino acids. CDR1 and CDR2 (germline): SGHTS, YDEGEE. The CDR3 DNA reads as TGTGCCAGCAGCTTGGAGGAGTTTGCAACTAATGAAAAACTGTTTTTT. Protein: CASSLEEFATNEKLFF.

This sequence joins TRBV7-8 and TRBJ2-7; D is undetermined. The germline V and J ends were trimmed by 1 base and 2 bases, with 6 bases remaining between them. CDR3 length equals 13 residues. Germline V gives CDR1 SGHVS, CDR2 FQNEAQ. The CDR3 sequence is CASSLDRTYEQYF. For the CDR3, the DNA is TGTGCCAGCAGCTTAGACAGAACCTACGAGCAGTACTTC. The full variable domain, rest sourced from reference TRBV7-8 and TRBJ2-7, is GAGVSQSPRYKVAKRGQDVALRCDPISGHVSLFWYQQALGQGPEFLTYFQNEAQLDKSGLPSDRFFAERPEGSVSTLKIQRTQQEDSAVYLCASSLDRTYEQYFGPGTRLTVT.

CDR3 sequence: CASSQGRLAGADTQYF. The CDR3 DNA is TGTGCCAGCAGCCAAGGGAGACTAGCGGGGGCAGATACGCAGTATTTT. This sequence joins TRBV3-1 (or the pseudogene TRBV3-2) and TRBJ2-3; 12 nucleotides match TRBD2. V was pared by 1 base and J by 4 bases, with 3 bases of the junction left unmatched. The V gene's germline CDR1 is LGHDT and CDR2 YNNKEL (reference sequence). This CDR3 is built from 16 residues.